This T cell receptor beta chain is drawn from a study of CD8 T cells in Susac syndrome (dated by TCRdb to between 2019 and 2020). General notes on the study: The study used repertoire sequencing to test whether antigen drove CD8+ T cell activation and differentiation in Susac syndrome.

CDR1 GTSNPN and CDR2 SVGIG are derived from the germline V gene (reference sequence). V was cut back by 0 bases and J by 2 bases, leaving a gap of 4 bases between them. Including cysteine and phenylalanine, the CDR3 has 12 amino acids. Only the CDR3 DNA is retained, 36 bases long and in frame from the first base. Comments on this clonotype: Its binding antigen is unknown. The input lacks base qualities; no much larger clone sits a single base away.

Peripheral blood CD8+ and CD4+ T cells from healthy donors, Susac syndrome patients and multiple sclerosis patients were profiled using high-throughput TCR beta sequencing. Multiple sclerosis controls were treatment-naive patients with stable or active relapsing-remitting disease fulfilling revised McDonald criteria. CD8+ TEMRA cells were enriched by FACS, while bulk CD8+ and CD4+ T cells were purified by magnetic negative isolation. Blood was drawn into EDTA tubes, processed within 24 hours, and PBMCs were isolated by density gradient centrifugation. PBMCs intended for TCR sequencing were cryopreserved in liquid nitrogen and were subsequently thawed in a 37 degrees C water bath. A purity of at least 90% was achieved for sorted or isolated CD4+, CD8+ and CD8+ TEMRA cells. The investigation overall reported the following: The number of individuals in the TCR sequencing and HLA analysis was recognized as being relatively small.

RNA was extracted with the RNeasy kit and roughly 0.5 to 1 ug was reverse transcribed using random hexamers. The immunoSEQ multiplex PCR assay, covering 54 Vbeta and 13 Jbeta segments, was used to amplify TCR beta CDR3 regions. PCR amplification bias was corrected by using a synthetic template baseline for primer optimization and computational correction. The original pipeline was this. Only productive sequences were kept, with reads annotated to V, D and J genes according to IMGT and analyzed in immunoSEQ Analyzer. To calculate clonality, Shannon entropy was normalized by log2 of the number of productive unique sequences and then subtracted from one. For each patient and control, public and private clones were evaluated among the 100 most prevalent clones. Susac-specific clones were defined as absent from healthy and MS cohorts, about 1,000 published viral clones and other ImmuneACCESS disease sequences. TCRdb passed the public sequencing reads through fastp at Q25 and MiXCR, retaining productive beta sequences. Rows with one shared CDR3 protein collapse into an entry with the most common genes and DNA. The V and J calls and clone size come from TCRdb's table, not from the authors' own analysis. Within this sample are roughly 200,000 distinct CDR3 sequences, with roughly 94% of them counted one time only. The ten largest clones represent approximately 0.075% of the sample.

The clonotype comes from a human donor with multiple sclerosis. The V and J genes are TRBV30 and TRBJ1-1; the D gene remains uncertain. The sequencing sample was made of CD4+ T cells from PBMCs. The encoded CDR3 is CAWSVSNTEAFF. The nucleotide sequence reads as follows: TGTGCCTGGAGTGTAAGCAACACTGAAGCTTTCTTT.